This TCR beta chain was sequenced during a study of OX40 agonist ivuxolimab in advanced cancers. Findings and limits, study-wide: Expanded clones belonging to CD8+ T cells outnumbered, on average, those of CD4+. Doses of 0.1 to 3.0 mg/kg were accompanied by clonal expansion of CD4+ and CD8+ blood T cells by week 6. The study found among the lowest clonal expansion in partial responders at 0.1-3.0 mg/kg.

On this clone itself: Its specificity is not known.

This table comes from immunoSEQ multiplex PCR, and its TCRdb copy is limited to in-frame clones, with some not included. The sample lists some 34,000 clones, about 81% occurring once. The germline V and J ends were trimmed by 3 bases and 8 bases, with 10 bases remaining between them. The CDR3 extends over 11 amino acids. The germline V gene has CDR1 DFQATT and CDR2 SNEGSKA (reference sequence). Samples of blood were obtained at baseline, on cycle 4 day 1, and on cycle 7 day 1. The clonotype comes from an adult with an advanced solid tumor such as melanoma, head and neck, liver or kidney cancer. The J gene is TRBJ1-2, the V gene TRBV20-1; tentatively, D is TRBD1 (5 bases). The sample was CD4+ or CD8+ T cells sorted from blood, taken in a trial of the OX40 agonist ivuxolimab. The CDR3, as DNA: TGCAGTGCTAGGACGGGACGGGGCTACACCTTC. Protein product: CSARTGRGYTF.